The rows below give T cell receptor beta chains drawn from one sample of a study of blood T cells in healthy people across ages. From the 5' RACE reads, TCRdb called clonotypes with MiXCR, one entry per CDR3 protein. The sample holds approximately 960,000 distinct CDR3 sequences, almost 30% seen once. This sample was shared with a second study, whose subject was T cells of mothers and their children.

The specimen sequenced was blood. Every receptor here comes from a woman between 35 and 50 years old in good health. Both conserved end residues are part of each CDR3. The order of the fields is CDR3 DNA, CDR3 protein, V gene, clone size, D gene, J gene. The D gene is left open where the match is weak. Rows may omit the clone size; those that give it use once, few, many or a size class.

CDR3 DNA: TGCAGCGTTGAAGATCGACAGGTTTCCTACGAGCAGTACTTC
CDR3 protein: CSVEDRQVSYEQYF
V gene: TRBV29-1
clone size: many
D gene: NA
J gene: TRBJ2-7

CDR3 DNA: TGCGCCAGCAGCCGGACAGGGTTTGAGGGGAATGAGCAGTTCTTC
CDR3 protein: CASSRTGFEGNEQFF
V gene: TRBV5-1
clone size: NA
D gene: TRBD1
J gene: TRBJ2-1

CDR3 DNA: TGCGCCAGCAGCCAAGCGGGGGGCAGGCTTTTCTCAGATACGCAGTATTTT
CDR3 protein: CASSQAGGRLFSDTQYF
V gene: TRBV4-1
clone size: NA
D gene: NA
J gene: TRBJ2-3

CDR3 DNA: TGTGCCAGCAGCTTAGCGACAGGGAACACTGAAGCTTTCTTT
CDR3 protein: CASSLATGNTEAFF
V gene: TRBV7-9
clone size: many
D gene: NA
J gene: TRBJ1-1

CDR3 DNA: TGTGCCATCAGTGTGGGCAGGGGTAATTACGAGCAGTACTTC
CDR3 protein: CAISVGRGNYEQYF
V gene: TRBV10-3
clone size: few
D gene: NA
J gene: TRBJ2-7

CDR3 DNA: TGTGCATCCAAGGGATCTACGTCCCATTCCTCCGAGCAGTACTTC
CDR3 protein: CASKGSTSHSSEQYF
V gene: TRBV2
clone size: few
D gene: NA
J gene: TRBJ2-7

CDR3 DNA: TGTGCCAGCACAAGGGGGCCAACTAATGAAAAACTGTTTTTT
CDR3 protein: CASTRGPTNEKLFF
V gene: TRBV7-2
clone size: NA
D gene: TRBD1
J gene: TRBJ1-4

CDR3 DNA: TGTGCCAGCAGTAATCTAGCGGGGGTCGGCGAGCAGTACTTC
CDR3 protein: CASSNLAGVGEQYF
V gene: TRBV28
clone size: few
D gene: TRBD2
J gene: TRBJ2-7

CDR3 DNA: TGTGCCAGCAGCCAAGGTAGGGCGAATGAGCAGTTCTTC
CDR3 protein: CASSQGRANEQFF
V gene: TRBV3-1
clone size: many
D gene: NA
J gene: TRBJ2-1

CDR3 DNA: TGTGCCAGCAGCCTACAGGGGATGAACACTGGAGCTTTCTTT
CDR3 protein: CASSLQGMNTGAFF
V gene: TRBV7-2
clone size: once
D gene: TRBD1
J gene: TRBJ1-1

CDR3 DNA: TGTGCCAGCAGTACGACAGGAGATACGCAGTATTTT
CDR3 protein: CASSTTGDTQYF
V gene: TRBV12-3/TRBV12-4
clone size: NA
D gene: NA
J gene: TRBJ2-3

CDR3 DNA: TGTGCCAGCAGTTCACGGACTAGCGGGGGCCCTAATGAGCAGTTCTTC
CDR3 protein: CASSSRTSGGPNEQFF
V gene: TRBV27
clone size: few
D gene: TRBD2
J gene: TRBJ2-1

CDR3 DNA: TGCGCCAGCAGCAGAATTGACAGGGGGTATGGCTACACCTTC
CDR3 protein: CASSRIDRGYGYTF
V gene: TRBV5-1
clone size: many
D gene: TRBD1
J gene: TRBJ1-2

CDR3 DNA: TGCAGTGCTAGAGACCCTGATGGCACAGATACGCAGTATTTT
CDR3 protein: CSARDPDGTDTQYF
V gene: TRBV20-1
clone size: many
D gene: NA
J gene: TRBJ2-3

CDR3 DNA: TGCAGTGCTAGTTTAGCGGGGAGCCAAGAGACCCAGTACTTC
CDR3 protein: CSASLAGSQETQYF
V gene: TRBV20-1
clone size: few
D gene: TRBD2
J gene: TRBJ2-5

CDR3 DNA: TGTGCCAGCAGCGTAGCTGGGCGGGGGTCGAACACCGGGGAGCTGTTTTTT
CDR3 protein: CASSVAGRGSNTGELFF
V gene: TRBV9
clone size: NA
D gene: TRBD2
J gene: TRBJ2-2

CDR3 DNA: TGCAGCGCTGAAGACCAGGGGGCAGGGACTGAAGCTTTCTTT
CDR3 protein: CSAEDQGAGTEAFF
V gene: TRBV29-1
clone size: few
D gene: TRBD1
J gene: TRBJ1-1

CDR3 DNA: TGTGCCAGCAGCTTCAGCTACTTTCCTGAAAACTACGAGCAGTACTTC
CDR3 protein: CASSFSYFPENYEQYF
V gene: TRBV7-6
clone size: few
D gene: NA
J gene: TRBJ2-7

CDR3 DNA: TGTGCCAGCAGTTTCCGGGCCTCCTACAATGAGCAGTTCTTC
CDR3 protein: CASSFRASYNEQFF
V gene: TRBV12-3/TRBV12-4
clone size: NA
D gene: NA
J gene: TRBJ2-1

CDR3 DNA: TGCAGCGTTTTCAAAGATTACAGGGTGCGTCAAGAGACCCAGTACTTC
CDR3 protein: CSVFKDYRVRQETQYF
V gene: TRBV29-1
clone size: many
D gene: NA
J gene: TRBJ2-5

CDR3 DNA: TGTGCCAGCAGTCCCACCAGTTTGGGGAACAAAGAGACCCAGTACTTC
CDR3 protein: CASSPTSLGNKETQYF
V gene: TRBV6-5
clone size: many
D gene: NA
J gene: TRBJ2-5

CDR3 DNA: TGTGCCAGTAGGCCTAGGGGGGGGATCGTTGAGCAGTTCTTC
CDR3 protein: CASRPRGGIVEQFF
V gene: TRBV19
clone size: NA
D gene: NA
J gene: TRBJ2-1

CDR3 DNA: TGTGCCAGCAGCTTGGTCGGGGGGGGGTCCTTTGAAGCTTTCTTT
CDR3 protein: CASSLVGGGSFEAFF
V gene: TRBV7-2
clone size: NA
D gene: NA
J gene: TRBJ1-1

CDR3 DNA: TGCGCCAGTAGCTTGGTGGAGCGGGGGGTTAATGAGCAGTACTTC
CDR3 protein: CASSLVERGVNEQYF
V gene: TRBV5-1
clone size: NA
D gene: TRBD2
J gene: TRBJ2-4

CDR3 DNA: TGTGCCAGCAGTCCAATGGGGAGGGATGGGGGTTACGAGCAGTACTTC
CDR3 protein: CASSPMGRDGGYEQYF
V gene: TRBV27
clone size: few
D gene: TRBD2
J gene: TRBJ2-7

CDR3 DNA: TGTGCCAGCAGCATCGGGACAGGGACGAACACTGAAGCTTTCTTT
CDR3 protein: CASSIGTGTNTEAFF
V gene: TRBV7-9
clone size: NA
D gene: TRBD1
J gene: TRBJ1-1

CDR3 DNA: TGTGCCAGCAGCCATATCAATCAGCCCCAGCATTTT
CDR3 protein: CASSHINQPQHF
V gene: TRBV7-6
clone size: few
D gene: NA
J gene: TRBJ1-5

CDR3 DNA: TGTGCCAGCAGTTTAGGGAGGTATGGAACTGAAGCTTTCTTT
CDR3 protein: CASSLGRYGTEAFF
V gene: TRBV12-3/TRBV12-4
clone size: many
D gene: NA
J gene: TRBJ1-1

CDR3 DNA: TGTGCCAGCAGTTCATTCCCGTTGAGAGGGACCCTCCACTTT
CDR3 protein: CASSSFPLRGTLHF
V gene: TRBV28
clone size: few
D gene: NA
J gene: TRBJ1-6

CDR3 DNA: TGCAGTGCTCCCGCACCTCTCGCGGGGAATGAGCAGTACTTC
CDR3 protein: CSAPAPLAGNEQYF
V gene: TRBV20-1
clone size: many
D gene: NA
J gene: TRBJ2-7

CDR3 DNA: TGTGCCAGCAGCTTCGGCCTAGCGGGGGTCACAGATACGCAGTATTTT
CDR3 protein: CASSFGLAGVTDTQYF
V gene: TRBV3-1
clone size: NA
D gene: TRBD2
J gene: TRBJ2-3

CDR3 DNA: TGTGCCAGCAGCGTACAGCGCTCTGGGGCCAACGTCCTGACTTTC
CDR3 protein: CASSVQRSGANVLTF
V gene: TRBV2
clone size: NA
D gene: NA
J gene: TRBJ2-6

CDR3 DNA: TGTGCCAGCAGTTTATCTGGGACAGGGCTATCCGGCAATCAGCCCCAGCATTTT
CDR3 protein: CASSLSGTGLSGNQPQHF
V gene: TRBV27
clone size: NA
D gene: TRBD1
J gene: TRBJ1-5

CDR3 DNA: TGTGCCGGCAGCCAAGGGGGGGACAGGGGACGCTACACCTTC
CDR3 protein: CAGSQGGDRGRYTF
V gene: TRBV3-1
clone size: few
D gene: TRBD1
J gene: TRBJ1-2

CDR3 DNA: TGCGCCAGCAGCTGGAGGGGCGGGGGGAGCACAGATACGCAGTATTTT
CDR3 protein: CASSWRGGGSTDTQYF
V gene: TRBV5-1
clone size: NA
D gene: TRBD2
J gene: TRBJ2-3

CDR3 DNA: TGTGCCAGCAGCTTAGGAATGGGGCAGCAGTACTTC
CDR3 protein: CASSLGMGQQYF
V gene: TRBV7-2
clone size: many
D gene: NA
J gene: TRBJ2-7

CDR3 DNA: TGTGCCAGCAGTTACGGAATCGGACAGGGTCGTCAGCCCCAGCATTTT
CDR3 protein: CASSYGIGQGRQPQHF
V gene: TRBV6-2/TRBV6-3
clone size: NA
D gene: TRBD1
J gene: TRBJ1-5

CDR3 DNA: TGCAGTGCTAGAAAGGCCCGGGAAAAACTGTTTTTT
CDR3 protein: CSARKAREKLFF
V gene: TRBV20-1
clone size: NA
D gene: NA
J gene: TRBJ1-4

CDR3 DNA: TGCAGTGCTAGATTAACAGGGGGGAGGGATACGCAGTATTTT
CDR3 protein: CSARLTGGRDTQYF
V gene: TRBV20-1
clone size: few
D gene: TRBD1
J gene: TRBJ2-3

CDR3 DNA: TGCGCCAGCAGCTTATGGGATCACGACACTGAAGCTTTCTTT
CDR3 protein: CASSLWDHDTEAFF
V gene: TRBV5-1
clone size: NA
D gene: NA
J gene: TRBJ1-1

CDR3 DNA: TGTGCCAGCAGCTCCGTCGCAGATACGCAGTATTTT
CDR3 protein: CASSSVADTQYF
V gene: TRBV7-3
clone size: many
D gene: NA
J gene: TRBJ2-3

CDR3 DNA: TGTGCCAGCAGCAAAGGGGGAGTTAGCAATCAGCCCCAGCATTTT
CDR3 protein: CASSKGGVSNQPQHF
V gene: TRBV28
clone size: NA
D gene: NA
J gene: TRBJ1-5

CDR3 DNA: TGTGCCAGCAGCTTCTCCGGGACACCCTACGAGCAGTACTTC
CDR3 protein: CASSFSGTPYEQYF
V gene: TRBV7-2
clone size: many
D gene: NA
J gene: TRBJ2-7

CDR3 DNA: TGTGCCAGCAGACCGGGGACAGGGCCGTCCGATGAGCAGTTCTTC
CDR3 protein: CASRPGTGPSDEQFF
V gene: TRBV2
clone size: NA
D gene: TRBD1
J gene: TRBJ2-1

CDR3 DNA: TGTGCCAGCAGCCAGCGAGGAGGTAGTGAGCAGTTCTTC
CDR3 protein: CASSQRGGSEQFF
V gene: TRBV7-2
clone size: many
D gene: NA
J gene: TRBJ2-1

CDR3 DNA: TGCAGTGCTAGGGTGGGGGGAAGAGACACCGGGGAGCTGTTTTTT
CDR3 protein: CSARVGGRDTGELFF
V gene: TRBV20-1
clone size: few
D gene: NA
J gene: TRBJ2-2

CDR3 DNA: TGTGCCGGGGGCCCGGGATCCTACGAGCAGTACTTC
CDR3 protein: CAGGPGSYEQYF
V gene: TRBV6-1
clone size: NA
D gene: NA
J gene: TRBJ2-7

CDR3 DNA: TGTGCCAGCAGTGCATCTCAGCGGAGCCAAGAGACCCAGTACTTC
CDR3 protein: CASSASQRSQETQYF
V gene: TRBV12-3/TRBV12-4
clone size: many
D gene: NA
J gene: TRBJ2-5

CDR3 DNA: TGTGCCAGCAGCTCGGACAGGGGATACAATGAGCAGTTCTTC
CDR3 protein: CASSSDRGYNEQFF
V gene: TRBV7-9
clone size: many
D gene: TRBD1
J gene: TRBJ2-1

CDR3 DNA: TGTGCCAGCAGCCCCCGGGACGACTCGGGGAGAGCGCAGTATTTT
CDR3 protein: CASSPRDDSGRAQYF
V gene: TRBV7-2
clone size: few
D gene: NA
J gene: TRBJ2-3

CDR3 DNA: TGTGCCACCAGTGACGAGGGGCAGGAGCAGTACTTC
CDR3 protein: CATSDEGQEQYF
V gene: TRBV24-1
clone size: many
D gene: NA
J gene: TRBJ2-5

CDR3 DNA: TGCAGTGCTAGAGATCTGACACCGTCCTACAATGAGCAGTTCTTC
CDR3 protein: CSARDLTPSYNEQFF
V gene: TRBV20-1
clone size: many
D gene: NA
J gene: TRBJ2-1

CDR3 DNA: TGTGCCAGCAGCCAATACATAATCTCCTACAATGAGCAGTTCTTC
CDR3 protein: CASSQYIISYNEQFF
V gene: TRBV11-2
clone size: many
D gene: NA
J gene: TRBJ2-1

CDR3 DNA: TGTGCCACCAGATCCCCGGGACAGGGGGTCTATGAGCAGTTCTTC
CDR3 protein: CATRSPGQGVYEQFF
V gene: TRBV10-3
clone size: few
D gene: TRBD1
J gene: TRBJ2-1

CDR3 DNA: TGTGCCAGCAGTTTCCCCTCTAGGGGCCAAGAGCAGTACTTC
CDR3 protein: CASSFPSRGQEQYF
V gene: TRBV28
clone size: NA
D gene: NA
J gene: TRBJ2-5